These T cell receptor beta chains were read from a single sample in a study of blood T cell repertoires in COVID-19. Generated by immunoSEQ multiplex PCR, the TCRdb table keeps only in-frame clones and is missing some. The sample yields about 21,000 clones, about 89% seen once. The sample comprised peripheral blood. The receptors derive from a man aged 70-80 years with active COVID-19. Both conserved end residues are part of each CDR3. The order of the fields is CDR3 protein, CDR3 DNA, clone size, D gene, J gene, CDR3 length, V gene. D genes are given only for firm matches. Clone size is given for some rows only: seen once, a few or many times, or a class if the clone is expanded.

cdr3_aa: CASSLSTLNTEAFF
cdr3_nt: TGCGCCAGCAGCCTATCGACACTTAACACTGAAGCTTTCTTT
clone_size: .
d_call: .
j_call: TRBJ1-1
cdr3_length: 14
v_call: TRBV5-1

cdr3_aa: CASRSLGTDTQYF
cdr3_nt: TGTGCCAGTAGGTCACTTGGCACAGATACGCAGTATTTT
clone_size: .
d_call: .
j_call: TRBJ2-3
cdr3_length: 13
v_call: TRBV19

cdr3_aa: CASGPRGGNTEAFF
cdr3_nt: TGTGCTAGTGGTCCCCGGGGGGGGAACACTGAAGCTTTCTTT
clone_size: .
d_call: .
j_call: TRBJ1-1
cdr3_length: 14
v_call: TRBV12-5

cdr3_aa: CASSEGGPPSYEQYF
cdr3_nt: TGTGCCAGCAGTGAAGGGGGGCCTCCTTCCTACGAGCAGTACTTC
clone_size: .
d_call: .
j_call: TRBJ2-7
cdr3_length: 15
v_call: TRBV6-1

cdr3_aa: CASSGTSGILEQYF
cdr3_nt: TGTGCCAGCAGCGGGACTAGCGGGATTTTAGAGCAGTACTTC
clone_size: .
d_call: TRBD2
j_call: TRBJ2-7
cdr3_length: 14
v_call: TRBV25-1

cdr3_aa: CASSLGGWGQGGTEAFF
cdr3_nt: TGTGCCAGCAGCTTAGGCGGGTGGGGGCAGGGAGGGACTGAAGCTTTCTTT
clone_size: .
d_call: .
j_call: TRBJ1-1
cdr3_length: 17
v_call: TRBV13

cdr3_aa: CASSIRWGAEQYF
cdr3_nt: TGTGCCAGTAGTATAAGGTGGGGAGCCGAGCAGTACTTC
clone_size: .
d_call: .
j_call: TRBJ2-7
cdr3_length: 13
v_call: TRBV19

cdr3_aa: CASSLAQGALFKAFF
cdr3_nt: TGTGCCAGCAGCTTAGCGCAGGGGGCCCTTTTTAAAGCTTTCTTT
clone_size: .
d_call: TRBD1
j_call: TRBJ1-1
cdr3_length: 15
v_call: TRBV7-9

cdr3_aa: CAWSHRAGLTEAFF
cdr3_nt: TGTGCCTGGAGTCATCGCGCAGGTCTCACTGAAGCTTTCTTT
clone_size: .
d_call: .
j_call: TRBJ1-1
cdr3_length: 14
v_call: TRBV30

cdr3_aa: CASSSASGAYNEKLFF
cdr3_nt: TGTGCCAGCAGCTCGGCTAGCGGGGCATATAATGAAAAACTGTTTTTT
clone_size: .
d_call: .
j_call: TRBJ1-4
cdr3_length: 16
v_call: TRBV5-4

cdr3_aa: CASSQEVGQGSGYTF
cdr3_nt: TGTGCCAGCAGCCAAGAAGTGGGGCAGGGGAGCGGCTACACCTTC
clone_size: .
d_call: .
j_call: TRBJ1-2
cdr3_length: 15
v_call: TRBV4-2

cdr3_aa: CASSHPSGKRAGELFF
cdr3_nt: TGTGCCAGCAGCCACCCTAGCGGGAAGAGGGCCGGGGAGCTGTTTTTT
clone_size: .
d_call: TRBD2
j_call: TRBJ2-2
cdr3_length: 16
v_call: TRBV4-2

cdr3_aa: CASSSVGLAGGVETQYF
cdr3_nt: TGTGCCAGCAGCTCCGTTGGACTAGCGGGAGGCGTAGAGACCCAGTACTTC
clone_size: .
d_call: TRBD2
j_call: TRBJ2-5
cdr3_length: 17
v_call: TRBV7-2

cdr3_aa: CASSDRASNTEAFF
cdr3_nt: TGTGCCAGCAGTGACAGGGCCTCGAACACTGAAGCTTTCTTT
clone_size: once
d_call: .
j_call: TRBJ1-1
cdr3_length: 14
v_call: TRBV2